This entry features one T cell receptor (beta chain) sequence. This clonotype was seen ten or more times. Its antigen remains undetermined. Per-base qualities were not stored, and no clone one base away is much larger. Unmatched junction bases come to 3, with V trimmed by 7 bases and J by 6 bases. Its CDR3 holds 13 amino acids, cysteine through phenylalanine. CDR3 DNA is the only sequence kept; it has 39 bases, read in frame from the first base. The germline V gene encodes CDR1 MNHEY and CDR2 SVGEGT. The sample belongs to a study of response to subunit inactivated influenza vaccine (dated 2018 in TCRdb). With respect to the entire study: Deep quantitative T cell receptor repertoire profiling was used in the study to track responses to a trivalent subunit inactivated influenza vaccine.

What the research found in general, with its limitations: According to the authors, only a limited number of new T cells may be recruited by each seasonal influenza vaccination.

Preparation of the library involved RT-PCR. The sequencer was an Illumina HiSeq 2500. TCRdb passed the public sequencing reads through fastp at Q25 and MiXCR, retaining productive beta sequences. Each record represents a unique CDR3 protein, reported with the most common genes and DNA among its rows. Present in this sample are 200,000 to 300,000 distinct CDR3 sequences, 12% of which were seen just once. The ten largest make up approximately 8.3% of the sample. This receptor was obtained from a man aged 50-60 years who received an inactivated influenza vaccine. Donor details come from another sample of the same person, matched by shared clones. The rearranged segments are TRBV6-2 or TRBV6-3 and TRBJ1-5, with 10 middle bases fitting TRBD1. Here the sequenced sample was non-naive T cells sorted from PBMCs, taken about 14 days before vaccination. Per the publication, the cell subset or site label means: memory T cell fraction. The nucleotide sequence is given as TGTGCCAGCACAGGACAGGGGGGTCAGCCCCAGCATTTT. This gives the protein CASTGQGGQPQHF.